The rows below give T cell receptor beta chains drawn from one sample of a study of T cells in localized non-small cell lung cancer. The method was immunoSEQ multiplex PCR; TCRdb's version includes in-frame clones alone and lacks a portion of them. The data show more than 100,000 clones, 89% seen once. The sequencing used peripheral blood, collected before any cancer treatment. Receptor source: a female donor of 60 years or more with stage I lung adenocarcinoma. Each CDR3 is given with its conserved first and last residue. Size values are once, few and many counts, or a class for expanded clones, and some rows have none.

TRBJ2-1,18,NA,TRBV5-1,CASSPGTSGFGSYNEQFF
TRBJ1-4,13,NA,TRBV7-8,CASSPSSFEKLFF
TRBJ1-4,15,NA,TRBV18,CASSPDRVGVEKLFF
TRBJ2-5,14,NA,TRBV19,CASSIGGNQETQYF
TRBJ2-1,13,NA,TRBV18,CASSPLERDEQFF
TRBJ1-4,14,NA,TRBV19,CASTGTGGNEKLFF
TRBJ2-7,13,NA,TRBV2,CASSVVTSYEQYF
TRBJ1-2,13,NA,TRBV9,CASSGRVPGGYTF
TRBJ2-3,18,NA,TRBV18,CASSPPGLAGGITDTQYF
TRBJ2-1,16,NA,TRBV19,CASSTSSAGLYNEQFF
TRBJ1-1,14,NA,TRBV5-1,CASSPGTENTEAFF
TRBJ1-5,16,NA,TRBV6-5,CASSSTDRGGNQPQHF
TRBJ1-2,15,NA,TRBV2,CASSVEGTGTRGYTF
TRBJ2-3,14,NA,TRBV10-1,CASSGTSGTDTQYF
TRBJ1-4,15,NA,TRBV15,CATGRGPTTNEKLFF
TRBJ2-3,17,NA,TRBV4-2,CASSQDFTAGSTDTQYF
TRBJ1-1,14,NA,TRBV19,CASNRDRGRREAFF
TRBJ2-5,13,NA,TRBV27,CASSPGRQETQYF
TRBJ2-1,14,NA,TRBV7-3,CASSLAGGRNEQFF
TRBJ2-1,16,NA,TRBV7-9,CASSPRTSGRPNEQFF
TRBJ2-2,15,NA,TRBV5-4,CASSRLAGETGELFF
TRBJ2-1,14,NA,TRBV7-2,CASSISTSRNEQFF
TRBJ1-3,13,NA,TRBV5-4,CASSGGRGNTIYF
TRBJ1-4,14,NA,TRBV6-6,CASSSHEGARKLFF
TRBJ2-7,13,NA,TRBV28,CASTFGQAYEQYF
TRBJ1-2,13,NA,TRBV29-1,CSVAYRQGDGYTF
TRBJ2-7,17,NA,TRBV5-6,CASNSWGRLAVTYEQYF
TRBJ2-7,14,NA,TRBV21-1,CASSKGHRGDEQYF
TRBJ2-1,13,NA,TRBV4-1,CASSQDVNGQQFF
TRBJ2-7,16,NA,TRBV5-4,CASSRSPGQEAYEQYF
TRBJ2-7,12,NA,TRBV28,CASSNTAYEQYF
TRBJ2-5,15,NA,TRBV18,CASSAGTGGRETQYF
TRBJ1-1,15,NA,TRBV28,CASSLSELWSTEAFF
TRBJ1-2,12,NA,TRBV6-5,CASSGDAYGYTF
TRBJ2-7,15,NA,TRBV19,CASSIPGQLTYEQYF
TRBJ2-1,13,NA,TRBV7-3,CASSESSYNEQFF
TRBJ1-2,12,once,TRBV28,CASSPPQAGYTF
TRBJ2-1,16,NA,TRBV5-1,CASSLTGTSSYNEQFF